The 9 T cell receptor beta chains in this list originate from one sample, sequenced in a study of T cell repertoires in cytomegalovirus infection. TCRdb reprocessed the reads with MiXCR, giving one entry per CDR3 protein. The sample holds approximately 910,000 distinct CDR3 sequences; about a third are singletons and the top ten take more than 12%. No antigen is known for these receptors. The specimen comprised cultured CD8+ T cells from PBMCs, sampled from culture after CMV antigen stimulation. The receptor source for this set is a human donor in good health (CMV status not recorded). Some clones in this sample may be carry-over from other donors' samples.

The chain links TRBV10-2 to TRBJ2-5, with D perhaps matching TRBD2 (6 bases). This CDR3 is built from 15 residues. Germline values: CDR1 WSHSY, CDR2 SAAADI. Trimming removed 3 bases from V and 5 bases from J, with 16 bases in between. The CDR3: CASSDIVAEGETQYF. DNA for the CDR3: TGCGCCAGCAGTGACATCGTCGCGGAGGGGGAGACCCAGTACTTC.

In its sample, this clonotype was seen once. Germline and junction disagree at one end, which may indicate a read error. The genes are TRBV7-2 and TRBJ2-3, with 11 bases that match TRBD2. The CDR3 is made up of 15 amino acids. In germline, CDR1 is SGHTA, CDR2 FQGNSA. The CDR3 loop reads CARSSGGTLTDTQYF. The CDR3 DNA reads TGTGCCAGATCTAGCGGGGGGACCCTCACAGATACGCAGTACTTT.

The J gene is TRBJ2-1, the V gene TRBV2, with 9 nucleotides matching TRBD1. Germline assignment: CDR1 SNHLY and CDR2 FYNNEI. The junction had 9 bases not matched to a gene; V was cut back by 7 bases and J by 5 bases. The CDR3 contains 15 residues. In nucleotides, the CDR3 is TGTGCCAGCACTTCTCGCCGGGACAGGGACAATGAGCAGTTCTTC. The encoded protein is CASTSRRDRDNEQFF.

The chain combines TRBV6-8 with TRBJ2-2; D ambiguous. CDR1 and CDR2 from the germline V gene are MNHGY and SAAAGT. This CDR3 is 15 amino acids long. With 2 bases removed from V and 1 base from J, the gap between germline ends came to 8 bases. CDR3 protein: CASSYGSLNTGELFF. CDR3 nucleotides: TGTGCCAGCAGTTACGGTTCCCTGAACACCGGGGAGCTGTTTTTT.

A remark on this clonotype: This sequence may be a read error, since a much larger clone differs from it by one base. V is TRBV7-9 and J is TRBJ1-3; no clear D. Germline lookup yields CDR1 SEHNR and CDR2 FQNEAQ (reference sequence). Trimming stripped 3 bases from V and 2 bases from J, with 11 bases between. The CDR3 runs to 15 residues. CDR3 loop: CASSLAAKPGNTIYF. CDR3 coding DNA: TGTGCCAGCAGCTTGGCCGCGAAACCTGGAAACACCATATATTTT.

The rearrangement uses TRBV6-1 and TRBJ2-1, with D perhaps TRBD2 (5 bases). The CDR3 sequence is 16 residues long. Germline V gives CDR1 MNHNS, CDR2 SASEGT. V was trimmed by 4 bases and J by 3 bases, leaving 16 bases between them. The CDR3 loop is CASSGGSLDLYNEQFF. CDR3 DNA: TGTGCCAGCAGTGGAGGGTCCCTAGACCTCTACAATGAGCAGTTCTTC.

This clonotype turned up a few times. The chain recombines TRBV7-2 with TRBJ2-5; possibly TRBD1 or TRBD2 for D (5 bases each). The CDR3 contains 13 residues. Trimming removed 6 bases from V and 4 bases from J, with 12 bases in between. Germline V CDR1 and CDR2: SGHTA, FQGNSA. CDR3 in DNA: TGTGCCAGCAGACAGAGAGGGGTAGAGACCCAGTACTTC. Residues: CASRQRGVETQYF.

The gene calls are TRBV7-6 and TRBJ2-1; 9 nucleotides line up with TRBD2. Germline values: CDR1 SGHVS, CDR2 FNYEAQ. The CDR3 contains 16 residues. Losses at the gene ends were 5 bases for V and 8 bases for J; bases not matched to a gene: 13. CDR3 DNA: TGTGCCAGCAGCACGCCTAGCGGGACGGCACAGGATGAGCAGTTCTTC. This codes for CASSTPSGTAQDEQFF.

This clonotype was counted only a few times. The chain combines TRBV7-6 with TRBJ1-2; D unclear. The CDR3 sequence is 12 residues long. In germline, CDR1 is SGHVS, CDR2 FNYEAQ. Trimming cost V 3 bases and J 4 bases, with 6 bases left between them. The CDR3 region has the DNA TGTGCCAGCAGCTTCGGGCCCTATGGCTACACCTTC. The encoded protein is CASSFGPYGYTF.